This T cell receptor (beta chain) was retrieved from a study of T cell responses to AZD1222 COVID-19 vaccine. Data came from immunoSEQ multiplex PCR; TCRdb stores just in-frame clones and leaves some out. The table lists some 150,000 clones, approximately 87% of them singletons. Trimming removed 4 bases at V and 3 bases at J, with 9 bases between. Germline CDR1 is SGHDT and CDR2 is YYEEEE. CDR3 length: 13 amino acids. On this clone: Its target is unknown.

Overall study results and limits: White British ancestry dominated among donors, who included more females, and clonal diversity was possibly underestimated. Baseline seropositives among AZD1222 recipients totaled only six or seven.

The chain combines TRBV5-6 with TRBJ2-3, with D perhaps matching TRBD1 (5 bases). This specimen consisted of peripheral blood, obtained 28 days after the second AZD1222 dose. The TCR was taken from an adult who received the AZD1222 COVID-19 vaccine. CDR3 sequence reads: CASSLQGTDTQYF. CDR3 DNA sequence: TGTGCCAGCAGCCTGCAGGGAACAGATACGCAGTATTTT. Filled out from reference TRBV5-6 and TRBJ2-3, the complete variable domain reads DAGVTQSPTHLIKTRGQQVTLRCSPKSGHDTVSWYQQALGQGPQFIFQYYEEEERQRGNFPDRFSGHQFPNYSSELNVNALLLGDSALYLCASSLQGTDTQYFGPGTRLTVL.